Listed below are T cell receptor beta chains from one sample, sequenced in a study of cytomegalovirus exposure and HLA in healthy donors. The table came from immunoSEQ multiplex PCR; TCRdb's copy has only in-frame clones and leaves some out. Of some 110,000 clones in the sample, about three quarters were seen once. Sequences were obtained from PBMCs. These receptors were taken from a woman aged 50 to 60 in good health and CMV-seropositive. Each CDR3 is given with its conserved first and last residue. A D gene is named only where the DNA matches it firmly. Only part of the rows carry a size: once, few, many, or a class if the clone is expanded.

v_gene: TRBV6-6; d_gene: NA; abundance: NA; j_gene: TRBJ1-1; CDR3aa: CASSYWQGSTEAFF; CDR3nt: TGTGCCAGCAGTTACTGGCAGGGGAGCACTGAAGCTTTCTTT
v_gene: TRBV7-3; d_gene: NA; abundance: NA; j_gene: TRBJ1-4; CDR3aa: CASSLSGSPNEKLFF; CDR3nt: TGTGCCAGCAGCTTATCGGGGTCTCCTAATGAAAAACTGTTTTTT
v_gene: TRBV9; d_gene: NA; abundance: NA; j_gene: TRBJ1-1; CDR3aa: CASSGANTEAFF; CDR3nt: TGTGCCAGCAGCGGCGCGAACACTGAAGCTTTCTTT
v_gene: TRBV5-1; d_gene: NA; abundance: NA; j_gene: TRBJ1-3; CDR3aa: CASSLGQVGNTIYF; CDR3nt: TGCGCCAGCAGCTTGGGGCAAGTCGGAAACACCATATATTTT
v_gene: TRBV27; d_gene: NA; abundance: NA; j_gene: TRBJ1-1; CDR3aa: CASSGTDRNTEAFF; CDR3nt: TGTGCCAGCAGTGGAACAGACAGAAACACTGAAGCTTTCTTT
v_gene: TRBV19; d_gene: NA; abundance: NA; j_gene: TRBJ1-1; CDR3aa: CASSIVGGIMNTEAFF; CDR3nt: TGTGCCAGTAGTATAGTCGGGGGAATCATGAACACTGAAGCTTTCTTT
v_gene: TRBV4-2; d_gene: TRBD1; abundance: NA; j_gene: TRBJ1-6; CDR3aa: CASSLIMTGYNSPLHF; CDR3nt: TGTGCCAGCAGCCTAATAATGACAGGGTATAATTCACCCCTCCACTTT
v_gene: TRBV28; d_gene: NA; abundance: once; j_gene: TRBJ1-2; CDR3aa: CASSLNTGGYTF; CDR3nt: TGTGCCAGCAGTCTAAACACGGGGGGCTACACCTTC
v_gene: TRBV7-6; d_gene: NA; abundance: NA; j_gene: TRBJ2-3; CDR3aa: CASSNTFNHRDTYSTDTQYF; CDR3nt: TGTGCCAGCAGCAATACATTTAATCACCGGGACACCTATTCCACAGATACGCAGTATTTT
v_gene: TRBV30; d_gene: NA; abundance: NA; j_gene: TRBJ1-2; CDR3aa: CAYPRPEVSYGYTF; CDR3nt: TGTGCCTACCCGAGGCCGGAAGTCTCCTATGGCTACACCTTC
v_gene: TRBV7-9; d_gene: NA; abundance: NA; j_gene: TRBJ1-1; CDR3aa: CASSAGGEAFF; CDR3nt: TGTGCCAGCAGTGCAGGTGGTGAAGCTTTCTTT
v_gene: TRBV7-2; d_gene: NA; abundance: NA; j_gene: TRBJ1-1; CDR3aa: CASSLVWGSGEAFF; CDR3nt: TGTGCCAGCAGCTTAGTTTGGGGCTCCGGTGAAGCTTTCTTT
v_gene: TRBV6-5; d_gene: TRBD1; abundance: NA; j_gene: TRBJ2-2; CDR3aa: CASSYLGGRTGELFF; CDR3nt: TGTGCCAGCAGTTACCTAGGGGGCCGCACCGGGGAGCTGTTTTTT
v_gene: TRBV18; d_gene: TRBD2; abundance: NA; j_gene: TRBJ2-5; CDR3aa: CATSGARASGQETQYF; CDR3nt: TGTGCCACCTCGGGAGCGCGGGCTAGCGGTCAAGAGACCCAGTACTTC
v_gene: TRBV7-9; d_gene: NA; abundance: NA; j_gene: TRBJ1-3; CDR3aa: CASSPLAPIGNTIYF; CDR3nt: TGTGCCAGCAGCCCTCTAGCTCCAATAGGAAACACCATATATTTT
v_gene: TRBV7-2; d_gene: TRBD2; abundance: NA; j_gene: TRBJ2-2; CDR3aa: CASSSGGAITGELFF; CDR3nt: TGTGCCAGCAGCTCCGGGGGGGCGATCACCGGGGAGCTGTTTTTT
v_gene: TRBV18; d_gene: NA; abundance: NA; j_gene: TRBJ1-4; CDR3aa: CASSPLIDEKLFF; CDR3nt: TGTGCCAGCTCACCCCTGATAGATGAAAAACTGTTTTTT
v_gene: TRBV28; d_gene: TRBD1; abundance: NA; j_gene: TRBJ1-2; CDR3aa: CASSSIVHFRGPNYGYTF; CDR3nt: TGTGCCAGCAGTTCAATAGTGCACTTTAGGGGGCCAAACTATGGCTACACCTTC
v_gene: TRBV28; d_gene: NA; abundance: NA; j_gene: TRBJ1-5; CDR3aa: CASIQTPRDGQPQHF; CDR3nt: TGTGCCAGCATCCAAACCCCGCGGGACGGTCAGCCCCAGCATTTT
v_gene: TRBV5-1; d_gene: TRBD2; abundance: NA; j_gene: TRBJ2-1; CDR3aa: CASSARVAGENNEQFF; CDR3nt: TGCGCCAGCAGCGCCCGAGTAGCGGGGGAAAACAATGAGCAGTTCTTC
v_gene: TRBV10-3; d_gene: NA; abundance: NA; j_gene: TRBJ1-6; CDR3aa: CAISESGTPAANSPLHF; CDR3nt: TGTGCCATCAGTGAGAGCGGGACCCCCGCCGCGAATTCACCCCTCCACTTT
v_gene: TRBV2; d_gene: NA; abundance: NA; j_gene: TRBJ2-7; CDR3aa: CASSLFGGEQYF; CDR3nt: TGTGCCAGCAGCCTGTTCGGGGGAGAGCAGTACTTC
v_gene: TRBV18; d_gene: TRBD1; abundance: once; j_gene: TRBJ2-5; CDR3aa: CASSEDRGQETQYF; CDR3nt: TGTGCCAGCTCGGAAGACAGGGGCCAAGAGACCCAGTACTTC
v_gene: TRBV7-8; d_gene: TRBD1; abundance: NA; j_gene: TRBJ1-3; CDR3aa: CASSLKGTGVGNTIYF; CDR3nt: TGTGCCAGCAGCTTGAAGGGGACAGGGGTAGGAAACACCATATATTTT
v_gene: TRBV7-2; d_gene: TRBD2; abundance: NA; j_gene: TRBJ2-2; CDR3aa: CASSLELAGASNTGELFF; CDR3nt: TGTGCCAGCAGCTTAGAACTAGCGGGGGCCTCAAACACCGGGGAGCTGTTTTTT
v_gene: TRBV29-1; d_gene: NA; abundance: NA; j_gene: TRBJ1-1; CDR3aa: CSVEGSLNTEAFF; CDR3nt: TGCAGCGTTGAGGGCTCTTTGAACACTGAAGCTTTCTTT
v_gene: TRBV29-1; d_gene: TRBD2; abundance: few; j_gene: TRBJ2-1; CDR3aa: CSVETSPKWGYNEQFF; CDR3nt: TGCAGCGTTGAGACTAGCCCTAAGTGGGGTTACAATGAGCAGTTCTTC
v_gene: TRBV5-6; d_gene: TRBD1; abundance: NA; j_gene: TRBJ1-1; CDR3aa: CASSLGNRGDLF; CDR3nt: TGTGCCAGCAGCTTGGGGAACAGGGGGGATCTCTTT
v_gene: TRBV2; d_gene: TRBD1; abundance: NA; j_gene: TRBJ1-4; CDR3aa: CASSVDRGGGEKLFF; CDR3nt: TGTGCCAGCAGTGTGGACAGGGGCGGCGGTGAAAAACTGTTTTTT
v_gene: TRBV4-1; d_gene: NA; abundance: NA; j_gene: TRBJ1-1; CDR3aa: CASSRLGGSGTEAFF; CDR3nt: TGCGCCAGCAGCCGGCTAGGGGGTTCGGGCACTGAAGCTTTCTTT
v_gene: TRBV7-8; d_gene: NA; abundance: NA; j_gene: TRBJ2-7; CDR3aa: CASGIRGSSYEQYF; CDR3nt: TGTGCCAGCGGTATCAGGGGCAGCTCCTACGAGCAGTACTTC
v_gene: TRBV5-1; d_gene: TRBD2; abundance: NA; j_gene: TRBJ2-2; CDR3aa: CATRRGGRTGELFF; CDR3nt: TGCGCCACCCGACGGGGAGGGCGCACCGGGGAGCTGTTTTTT
v_gene: TRBV5-1; d_gene: NA; abundance: once; j_gene: TRBJ2-3; CDR3aa: CASSPGRGTQYF; CDR3nt: TGCGCCAGCAGCCCGGGTAGGGGTACGCAGTATTTT
v_gene: TRBV9; d_gene: TRBD2; abundance: NA; j_gene: TRBJ2-7; CDR3aa: CASSVSGGPLYEQYF; CDR3nt: TGTGCCAGCAGCGTTAGCGGGGGGCCCCTCTACGAGCAGTACTTC
v_gene: TRBV4-2; d_gene: NA; abundance: NA; j_gene: TRBJ1-1; CDR3aa: CASASGVTEAFF; CDR3nt: TGTGCCAGCGCTTCCGGGGTTACTGAAGCTTTCTTT
v_gene: TRBV7-2; d_gene: TRBD1; abundance: NA; j_gene: TRBJ1-2; CDR3aa: CASSLAGQEGYTF; CDR3nt: TGTGCCAGCAGCTTAGCTGGACAGGAGGGATACACCTTC
v_gene: TRBV5-4; d_gene: TRBD1; abundance: few; j_gene: TRBJ1-3; CDR3aa: CASSLGQGRNTIYF; CDR3nt: TGTGCCAGCAGCTTGGGACAGGGGAGAAACACCATATATTTT